The rows below give T cell receptor beta chains drawn from one sample of a study of response to subunit inactivated influenza vaccine. From the RT-PCR reads, TCRdb called clonotypes with MiXCR, one entry per CDR3 protein. The sample lists about 700,000 distinct CDR3 sequences; about a sixth were seen once. Sequenced material: PBMCs from blood, taken about 11 days after vaccination. The receptors originated from a man aged 45-65 years who received an inactivated influenza vaccine. Each CDR3 is given without its conserved first and last residue. Fields, in order: J gene, V gene, CDR3 protein.

j_call: TRBJ2-7; v_call: TRBV27; cdr3_aa: ASSSTGRLNYEQY
j_call: TRBJ2-1; v_call: TRBV6-5; cdr3_aa: ASSYVQGYNEQF
j_call: TRBJ1-1; v_call: TRBV5-1; cdr3_aa: ASSLWDTMNTEAF
j_call: TRBJ2-2; v_call: TRBV30; cdr3_aa: AWTTGGFSSNTGELF
j_call: TRBJ2-5; v_call: TRBV28; cdr3_aa: ASSFRGRQETQY
j_call: TRBJ1-6; v_call: TRBV20-1; cdr3_aa: SARRDRGPNSPLH
j_call: TRBJ1-5; v_call: TRBV20-1; cdr3_aa: CARDLAAAYSNQPQH
j_call: TRBJ2-5; v_call: TRBV6-2/TRBV6-3; cdr3_aa: ASSYRLGGLQETQY
j_call: TRBJ1-1; v_call: TRBV29-1; cdr3_aa: SVFLGVAGTEAF
j_call: TRBJ1-1; v_call: TRBV12-3/TRBV12-4; cdr3_aa: ASSPRGRNTEAF
j_call: TRBJ1-5; v_call: TRBV6-4; cdr3_aa: ASSEAENQPQH
j_call: TRBJ2-1; v_call: TRBV7-2; cdr3_aa: ASSSTSGGDYNEQF
j_call: TRBJ2-1; v_call: TRBV28; cdr3_aa: ASSFPRVSNNEQF
j_call: TRBJ1-2; v_call: TRBV6-6; cdr3_aa: ASSQGNYGYT
j_call: TRBJ2-7; v_call: TRBV10-3; cdr3_aa: AISDIPGRQGQY
j_call: TRBJ2-3; v_call: TRBV24-1; cdr3_aa: ATSEGLLDTQY
j_call: TRBJ2-7; v_call: TRBV19; cdr3_aa: ASSETTGTSGYEQY
j_call: TRBJ1-2; v_call: TRBV7-2; cdr3_aa: ASSFRREANYGYT
j_call: TRBJ2-3; v_call: TRBV29-1; cdr3_aa: SVGGQGSTDTQY
j_call: TRBJ2-7; v_call: TRBV7-2; cdr3_aa: ASSFLEVGAYEQY
j_call: TRBJ2-3; v_call: TRBV11-2; cdr3_aa: ASSLVGTSGGAVNTQY
j_call: TRBJ2-1; v_call: TRBV6-1; cdr3_aa: ASSPRTLLNEQF
j_call: TRBJ2-3; v_call: TRBV6-2/TRBV6-3; cdr3_aa: ASSFRTTSQLADTQY
j_call: TRBJ2-3; v_call: TRBV6-5; cdr3_aa: ASSYSGTGSTDTQY
j_call: TRBJ1-5; v_call: TRBV24-1; cdr3_aa: ATSAQGGPGQPQH
j_call: TRBJ1-5; v_call: TRBV5-1; cdr3_aa: ASSVGTGGGNQPQH
j_call: TRBJ1-1; v_call: TRBV20-1; cdr3_aa: SAKRGGSNTEAF
j_call: TRBJ2-3; v_call: TRBV7-8; cdr3_aa: ASSLVGRAGGQDTQY
j_call: TRBJ1-1; v_call: TRBV12-5; cdr3_aa: ASGLVVGTGMNTEAF
j_call: TRBJ2-1; v_call: TRBV19; cdr3_aa: ASSSELRDWHINEQF
j_call: TRBJ2-3; v_call: TRBV9; cdr3_aa: ASSVATGGLAGLTDTQY
j_call: TRBJ2-7; v_call: TRBV5-1; cdr3_aa: ASRIGDSKYEQY
j_call: TRBJ1-1; v_call: TRBV10-3; cdr3_aa: AISESGNTEAF
j_call: TRBJ2-7; v_call: TRBV7-2; cdr3_aa: ASSLEAPYEQY
j_call: TRBJ2-1; v_call: TRBV5-1; cdr3_aa: ASSSALRGSEGGRGNEQF
j_call: TRBJ2-7; v_call: TRBV5-6; cdr3_aa: ASSSRIRTSYEQY
j_call: TRBJ2-1; v_call: TRBV6-5; cdr3_aa: ASSYSRGSRHEQF
j_call: TRBJ1-2; v_call: TRBV5-1; cdr3_aa: ASSSANRDGYT
j_call: TRBJ2-1; v_call: TRBV6-1; cdr3_aa: ASRAGTGGNEQF
j_call: TRBJ2-7; v_call: TRBV28; cdr3_aa: ASNPGHTSYEQY
j_call: TRBJ2-1; v_call: TRBV20-1; cdr3_aa: SSKSGGQSNEQF
j_call: TRBJ2-6; v_call: TRBV15; cdr3_aa: ATSQRVLSSGANVLT
j_call: TRBJ2-1; v_call: TRBV20-1; cdr3_aa: SARAPIGGSPSYNEQF
j_call: TRBJ2-5; v_call: TRBV21-1; cdr3_aa: ASSKVGLAGGPFRQETQY
j_call: TRBJ2-5; v_call: TRBV5-6; cdr3_aa: ASSPGQGAVFGETQY
j_call: TRBJ1-1; v_call: TRBV12-3/TRBV12-4; cdr3_aa: ASSYRGSDTEAF
j_call: TRBJ1-4; v_call: TRBV29-1; cdr3_aa: SVGRGRKELF
j_call: TRBJ2-5; v_call: TRBV4-1; cdr3_aa: ASSQGPEGTQY
j_call: TRBJ2-1; v_call: TRBV7-8; cdr3_aa: ASSPKRLAVSSYNEQF
j_call: TRBJ2-3; v_call: TRBV5-1; cdr3_aa: ASSGQGGTDTQY
j_call: TRBJ1-1; v_call: TRBV12-3/TRBV12-4; cdr3_aa: ASSLTGGFGTEAF
j_call: TRBJ2-1; v_call: TRBV9; cdr3_aa: ASSVGVRGSYNEQF
j_call: TRBJ1-2; v_call: TRBV19; cdr3_aa: ASSARTGGVTPYGYT
j_call: TRBJ1-2; v_call: TRBV4-3; cdr3_aa: ASSQDRANYGYT
j_call: TRBJ2-4; v_call: TRBV3-1; cdr3_aa: ASSPGGIQY
j_call: TRBJ1-6; v_call: TRBV9; cdr3_aa: ASSVLENSPLH